Listed below are T cell receptor beta chains from one sample, sequenced in a study of blood T cell repertoires in COVID-19. TCRdb's copy holds only in-frame clones and misses some; the assay was immunoSEQ multiplex PCR. The sample lists about 210,000 clones, roughly 80% occurring once. The sequenced material came from peripheral blood. These receptors all come from a woman aged 40 to 55 with active or convalescent COVID-19. Each CDR3 is given with its conserved first and last residue. D genes are given only for firm matches. Clone size is stated in some rows and not others, as once, few, many or a class when expanded.

>TRBD1|-|TRBV30|TRBJ1-3
TGTGCCAGCGGACAGGCGCTGGGAAACACCATATATTTT
CASGQALGNTIYF
>TRBD1|-|TRBV19|TRBJ2-7
TGTGCCAGTAGATTACAGGGGACAGGGGCCTTCGAGCAGTACTTC
CASRLQGTGAFEQYF
>TRBD2|-|TRBV5-1|TRBJ2-7
TGCGCCAGCAGCTTCCCCGTCGGGCCTACTAGCGGGGTCTCCTACGAGCAGTACTTC
CASSFPVGPTSGVSYEQYF
>TRBD1|-|TRBV6-6|TRBJ1-2
TGTGCCAGCAGAGGGACAGGGGACAACTATGGCTACACCTTC
CASRGTGDNYGYTF
>-|-|TRBV2|TRBJ1-1
TGTGCCAGCAGCCTTGAAGGACAGAACACTGAAGCTTTCTTT
CASSLEGQNTEAFF
>-|once|TRBV20-1|TRBJ1-4
TGCAGTGCTAGGACGGGTGAAAAACTGTTTTTT
CSARTGEKLFF
>TRBD2|-|TRBV19|TRBJ2-4
TGTGCCAGTAGTAAGGGGCTAGCGGGGGGTCAAAACATTCAGTACTTC
CASSKGLAGGQNIQYF
>-|-|TRBV7-9|TRBJ2-3
TGTGCCAGCACTCCCCGGGGAGCAGCTAGCACAGATACGCAGTATTTT
CASTPRGAASTDTQYF
>-|few|TRBV2|TRBJ2-5
TGTGCCAGCAGCAGGCAGGGGGGTTCAGAGACCCAGTACTTC
CASSRQGGSETQYF
>TRBD2|-|TRBV6-6|TRBJ2-2
TGTGCCAGCAGTTTCCTAGCGGGAGCCGCCGGGGAGCTGTTTTTT
CASSFLAGAAGELFF
>TRBD2|-|TRBV30|TRBJ2-3
TGTGCCTGGAGTGGTGTAAGCCTAGCGGGGGGCCGACTCACAGATACGCAGTATTTT
CAWSGVSLAGGRLTDTQYF
>-|-|TRBV2|TRBJ2-5
TGTGCCAGCAGGGATAGGACAGTTCAAGAGACCCAGTACTTC
CASRDRTVQETQYF
>-|-|TRBV9|TRBJ2-6
TGTGCCAGCAGCCCTCTGGGGGGAGGTGGGACCTCTGGGGCCAACGTCCTGACTTTC
CASSPLGGGGTSGANVLTF
>-|few|TRBV11-3|TRBJ1-2
TGTGCCAGCAGCCGGACCACACGGGGGGTAGGAGGCTACACCTTC
CASSRTTRGVGGYTF
>-|-|TRBV19|TRBJ1-4
TGTGCCAGTAGTATGGACCTGTGGACTGCAGAAAAACTGTTTTTT
CASSMDLWTAEKLFF
>-|-|TRBV5-1|TRBJ2-7
TGCGCCAGCAGCTTGGCCACGTTCTCCAGGGCAGCCTACGAGCAGTACTTC
CASSLATFSRAAYEQYF
>-|-|TRBV6-2/TRBV6-3|TRBJ1-5
TGTGCCAGCAGTTACGGGGCAGGATTTTATCAGCCCCAGCATTTT
CASSYGAGFYQPQHF
>TRBD2|once|TRBV30|TRBJ2-1
TGTGCCTGGAGTAGTAGCGGGAGAAATGAGCAGTTCTTC
CAWSSSGRNEQFF
>-|-|TRBV12-3/TRBV12-4|TRBJ1-2
TGTGCCAGCAGTTTAGCGCCCGGACAGAGATTC
CASSLAPGQRF
>-|-|TRBV5-1|TRBJ1-5
TGCGCCAGCAGTCAGCAGGGCGACAATCAGCCCCAGCATTTT
CASSQQGDNQPQHF
>-|few|TRBV2|TRBJ2-6
TGTGCCAGCAGGAGGCAAGAGACTGGGGCCAACGTCCTGACTTTC
CASRRQETGANVLTF
>TRBD2|-|TRBV14|TRBJ2-1
TGTGCCAGCAGCCAACGTCCGGGACTAGCGGGATACAATGAGCAGTTCTTC
CASSQRPGLAGYNEQFF
>TRBD1|-|TRBV6-2/TRBV6-3|TRBJ1-1
TGTGCCAGCAGTTACGTCCAGGGGGTCGGGACTGAAGCTTTCTTT
CASSYVQGVGTEAFF
>-|-|TRBV12-3/TRBV12-4|TRBJ2-7
TGTGCCAGCAGTTGGCAGACCTACGAGCAGTACTTC
CASSWQTYEQYF
>TRBD1|-|TRBV9|TRBJ2-2
TGTGCCAGCAGCCCCCGGACAGGGATAACCGGGGAGCTGTTTTTT
CASSPRTGITGELFF
>-|-|TRBV4-1|TRBJ2-7
TGCGCCAGCAGCCAAGAATACAGTGTCCACGAGCAGTACTTC
CASSQEYSVHEQYF
>TRBD1|-|TRBV29-1|TRBJ2-7
TGCAGCTATCAGCCTCTGCCGGGACAGGGCGGCTCCTACGAGCAGTACTTC
CSYQPLPGQGGSYEQYF
>-|-|TRBV20-1|TRBJ2-3
TGCAGTGCTAGTCTCTCCGGAGATACGCAGTATTTT
CSASLSGDTQYF
>TRBD1|-|TRBV30|TRBJ1-6
TGTGCCTGGAGTAGAAACAGGGGGGATTCACCCCTCCACTTT
CAWSRNRGDSPLHF
>-|-|TRBV19|TRBJ1-2
TGTGGGGAGGGCAGTGACTATGGCTACACCTTC
CGEGSDYGYTF
>-|-|TRBV24-1|TRBJ1-5
TGTGCCACCAGTGAGGAGGGAGTTAATCAGCCCCAGCATTTT
CATSEEGVNQPQHF
>TRBD2|-|TRBV5-1|TRBJ2-1
TGCGCCAGCAGCAGACCGGGACTAGACAATGAGCAGTTCTTC
CASSRPGLDNEQFF
>-|once|TRBV4-1|TRBJ1-2
TGCGCCAGCAGCCAAGTTCCCGGGAGTAGTAACTATGGCTACACCTTC
CASSQVPGSSNYGYTF
>-|-|TRBV12-3/TRBV12-4|TRBJ2-1
TGTGCCAGCAGTTCGGGAGTGAACAATGAGCAGTTCTTC
CASSSGVNNEQFF
>TRBD1|once|TRBV29-1|TRBJ2-7
TGCAGCGTCATAGAATCGGGACAGGGCTACGAGCAGTACTTC
CSVIESGQGYEQYF
>-|-|TRBV5-1|TRBJ2-3
TGCGCCAGCAGCTTGGCCGGTGCATCCGATACGCAGTATTTT
CASSLAGASDTQYF
>-|-|TRBV29-1|TRBJ2-7
TGCAGCGTTGGCAGGGGAGGGTACGAGCAGTACTTC
CSVGRGGYEQYF
>-|-|TRBV11-3|TRBJ2-1
TGTGCCAGCAGCCTGGAGTCGGTCGAGGGTTCCTACAATGAGCAGTTCTTC
CASSLESVEGSYNEQFF
>TRBD1|-|TRBV11-1|TRBJ1-2
TGTGCCAGCAGCCCTTCCGGGACAGGATCTAACTATGGCTACACCTTC
CASSPSGTGSNYGYTF
>-|-|TRBV3-1/TRBV3-2|TRBJ2-5
TGTGCCAGCAGCTACAAACAGGGTCAGCAAGAGACCCAGTACTTC
CASSYKQGQQETQYF
>TRBD2|-|TRBV5-4|TRBJ2-7
TGTGCCAGCAGCTTGTATTGGACTAGCGGGAATCGTGAGCAGTACTTC
CASSLYWTSGNREQYF
>-|-|TRBV24-1|TRBJ2-1
TGTGCCACCAGTGATGGGGGGAGCGGATTTTACAATGAGCAGTTCTTC
CATSDGGSGFYNEQFF
>TRBD1|-|TRBV2|TRBJ1-3
TGTGCCAGCAGTGACCCAGGGGGCTTAGCTGGAAACACCATATATTTT
CASSDPGGLAGNTIYF
>TRBD1|-|TRBV6-6|TRBJ2-1
TGTGCCAGCAGTCAGTATTCGACAGGGGGCTTCTACAATGAGCAGTTCTTC
CASSQYSTGGFYNEQFF
>TRBD2|-|TRBV24-1|TRBJ2-5
TGTGCCACCAGTGATAGCGGGACGAGGGAGACCCAGTACTTC
CATSDSGTRETQYF
>TRBD1|-|TRBV9|TRBJ1-2
TGTGCCAGCAGCGAGTCCGGGACAGGGAGGAATGGCTACACCTTC
CASSESGTGRNGYTF
>TRBD1|-|TRBV7-2|TRBJ1-6
TGTGCCAGCAGCTTGATGGGACAGCGGAACCATTCACCCCTCCACTTT
CASSLMGQRNHSPLHF